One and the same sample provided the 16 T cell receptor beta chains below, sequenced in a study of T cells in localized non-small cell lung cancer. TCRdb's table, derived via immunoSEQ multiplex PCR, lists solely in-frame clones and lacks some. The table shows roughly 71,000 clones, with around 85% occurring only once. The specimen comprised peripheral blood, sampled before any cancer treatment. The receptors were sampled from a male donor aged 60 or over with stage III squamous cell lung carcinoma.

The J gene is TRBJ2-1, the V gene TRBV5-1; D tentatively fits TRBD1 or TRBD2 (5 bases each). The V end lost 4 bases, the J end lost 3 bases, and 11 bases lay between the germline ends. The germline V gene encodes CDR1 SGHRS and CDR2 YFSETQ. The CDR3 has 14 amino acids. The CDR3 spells CASSKGRRYNEQFF. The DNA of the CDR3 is TGCGCCAGCAGCAAGGGACGGCGCTACAATGAGCAGTTCTTC.

As DNA, the CDR3 is TGTGCCAGCACCGTGCAGAGCTCCTACAATGAGCAGTTCTTC. Amino acids: CASTVQSSYNEQFF. The chain links TRBV6-1 to TRBJ2-1; D uncertain. Per germline, CDR1 MNHNS and CDR2 SASEGT. This CDR3 is built from 14 residues. V was cut by 7 bases and J by 0 bases, with 10 bases left in between.

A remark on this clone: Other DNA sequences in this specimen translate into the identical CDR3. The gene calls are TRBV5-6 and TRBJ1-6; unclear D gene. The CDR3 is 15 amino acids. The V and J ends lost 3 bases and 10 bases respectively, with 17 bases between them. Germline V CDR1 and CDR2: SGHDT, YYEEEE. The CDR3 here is CASSSIARLNSPLHF. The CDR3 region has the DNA TGTGCCAGCAGCTCCATAGCACGCCTTAACTCACCCCTCCACTTT.

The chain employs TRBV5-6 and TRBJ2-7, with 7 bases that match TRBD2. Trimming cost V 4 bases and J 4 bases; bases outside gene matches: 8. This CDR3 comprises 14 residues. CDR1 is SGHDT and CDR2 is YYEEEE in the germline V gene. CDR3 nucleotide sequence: TGTGCCAGCAGCCAAGGACTAGATCTATACGAGCAGTACTTC. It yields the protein CASSQGLDLYEQYF.

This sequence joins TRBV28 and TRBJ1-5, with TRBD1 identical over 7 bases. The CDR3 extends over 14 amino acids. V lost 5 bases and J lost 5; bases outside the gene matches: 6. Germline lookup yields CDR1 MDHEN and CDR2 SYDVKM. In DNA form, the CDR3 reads TGTGCCAGCAGTACGAGACAGGGACATCAGCCCCAGCATTTT. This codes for CASSTRQGHQPQHF. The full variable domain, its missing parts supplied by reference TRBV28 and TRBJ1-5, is DVKVTQSSRYLVKRTGEKVFLECVQDMDHENMFWYRQDPGLGLRLIYFSYDVKMKEKGDIPEGYSVSREKKERFSLILESASTNQTSMYLCASSTRQGHQPQHFGDGTRLSIL.

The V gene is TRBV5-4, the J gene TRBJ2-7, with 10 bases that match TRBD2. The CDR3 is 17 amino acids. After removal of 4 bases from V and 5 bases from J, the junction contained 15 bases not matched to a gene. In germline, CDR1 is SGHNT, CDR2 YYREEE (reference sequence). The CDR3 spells CASSPSASGGTADEQYF. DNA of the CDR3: TGTGCCAGCAGCCCCTCGGCTAGCGGGGGAACGGCGGACGAGCAGTACTTC.

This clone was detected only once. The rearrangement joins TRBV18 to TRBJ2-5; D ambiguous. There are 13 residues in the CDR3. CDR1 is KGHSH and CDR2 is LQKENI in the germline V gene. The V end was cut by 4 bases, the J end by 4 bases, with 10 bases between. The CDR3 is CASSRSSSETQYF. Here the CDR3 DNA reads TGTGCCAGCTCACGGAGCTCATCAGAGACCCAGTACTTC.

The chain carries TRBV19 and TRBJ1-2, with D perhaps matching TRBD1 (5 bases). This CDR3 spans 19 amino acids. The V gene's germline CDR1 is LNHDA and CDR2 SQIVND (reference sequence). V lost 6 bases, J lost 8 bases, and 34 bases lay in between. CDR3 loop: CASRTTSGTAEARGEGYTF. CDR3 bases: TGTGCCAGTAGGACAACTTCCGGGACCGCGGAGGCTCGGGGAGAGGGCTACACCTTC.

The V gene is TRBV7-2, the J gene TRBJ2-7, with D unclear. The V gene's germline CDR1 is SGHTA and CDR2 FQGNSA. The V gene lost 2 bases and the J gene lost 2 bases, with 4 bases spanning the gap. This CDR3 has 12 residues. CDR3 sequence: CASSLSTYEQYF. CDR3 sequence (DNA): TGTGCCAGCAGCTTATCCACCTACGAGCAGTACTTC. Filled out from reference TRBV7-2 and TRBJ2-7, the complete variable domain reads GAGVSQSPSNKVTEKGKDVELRCDPISGHTALYWYRQSLGQGLEFLIYFQGNSAPDKSGLPSDRFSAERTGGSVSTLTIQRTQQEDSAVYLCASSLSTYEQYFGPGTRLTVT.

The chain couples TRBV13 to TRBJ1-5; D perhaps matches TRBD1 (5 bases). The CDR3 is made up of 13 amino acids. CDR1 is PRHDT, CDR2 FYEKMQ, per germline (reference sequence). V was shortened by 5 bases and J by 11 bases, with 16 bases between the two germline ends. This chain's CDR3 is CASSRDRVGSQHF. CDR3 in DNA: TGTGCCAGCAGCCGGGACCGGGTTGGGTCCCAGCATTTT.

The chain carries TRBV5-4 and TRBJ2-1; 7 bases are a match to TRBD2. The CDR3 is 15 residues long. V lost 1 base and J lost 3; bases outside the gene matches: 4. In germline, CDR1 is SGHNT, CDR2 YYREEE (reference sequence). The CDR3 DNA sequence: TGTGCCAGCAGCTTGACGCGGGGGAGCTACAATGAGCAGTTCTTC. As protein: CASSLTRGSYNEQFF.

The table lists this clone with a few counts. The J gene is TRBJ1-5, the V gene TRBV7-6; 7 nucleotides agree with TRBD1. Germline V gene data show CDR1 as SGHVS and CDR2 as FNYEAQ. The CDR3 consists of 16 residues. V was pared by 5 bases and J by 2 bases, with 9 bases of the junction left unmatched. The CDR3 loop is CASSPAGGRGNQPQHF. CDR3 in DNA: TGTGCCAGCAGCCCTGCAGGGGGAAGGGGCAATCAGCCCCAGCATTTT.

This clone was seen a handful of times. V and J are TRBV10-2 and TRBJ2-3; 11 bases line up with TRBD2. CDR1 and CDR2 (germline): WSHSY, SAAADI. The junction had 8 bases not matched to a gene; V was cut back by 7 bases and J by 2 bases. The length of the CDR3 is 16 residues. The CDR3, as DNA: TGCGCCAGCAACCGAGGACTAGCGGGCATCACAGATACGCAGTATTTT. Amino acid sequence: CASNRGLAGITDTQYF.

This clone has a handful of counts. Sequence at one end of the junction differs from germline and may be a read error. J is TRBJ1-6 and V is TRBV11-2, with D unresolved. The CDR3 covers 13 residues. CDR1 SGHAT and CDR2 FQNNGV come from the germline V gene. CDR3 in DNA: TGTGCCAGCAGCCTAGACTATAATTCACCCCTCCACTTT. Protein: CASSLDYNSPLHF.

This CDR3 reads CAITTGSNSPLHF. CDR3 DNA: TGTGCCATTACCACAGGGTCTAATTCACCCCTCCACTTT. The rearrangement joins TRBV10-3 to TRBJ1-6; D perhaps matches TRBD1 (6 bases). CDR1 is ENHRY, CDR2 SYGVKD, per germline. The CDR3 consists of 13 residues. The V end lost 9 bases, the J end lost 6 bases, and 12 bases lay between the germline ends.

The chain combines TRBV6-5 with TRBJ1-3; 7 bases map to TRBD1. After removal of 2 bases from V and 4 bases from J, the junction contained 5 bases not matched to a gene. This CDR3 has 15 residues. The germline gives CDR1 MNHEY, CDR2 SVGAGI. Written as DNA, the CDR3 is TGTGCCAGCAGTTACAATCCAGGGGGAGGAAACACCATATATTTT. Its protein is CASSYNPGGGNTIYF.